The entry below describes one T cell receptor beta chain. The antigen is not known. The data were obtained in a study of shared clonotypes between healthy human individuals. Repertoires were generated with immunoSEQ multiplex PCR, while TCRdb's copy carries only in-frame clones and drops some. The sample includes about 980,000 clones, less than 85% of them seen just once. Trimming shortened V by 3 bases and J by 7 bases, and 15 bases separated the two germline ends. In germline, CDR1 is MGHDK, CDR2 SYGVNS. This CDR3 region has 14 residues. Study-wide results and limits: Sorted-subset samples were not fully sequenced, rarefaction indicated. It was the non-shared clonotypes that had lower generation probabilities than clonotypes shared by all four donors.

Donors were Caucasian adults residing in Nashville, Tennessee, USA. The TCR comes from a man aged 18 to 35 in good health. This chain uses TRBV25-1 with TRBJ1-2, with TRBD1 as a possible D gene (6 bases). Sequencing input: memory CD4+ T cells sorted from blood. Subset defined: CD45RA-negative fraction. As DNA, the CDR3 is TGTGCCAGCAGTGACCCCACAGGGCAGAGTGGCTACACCTTC. This sequence encodes CASSDPTGQSGYTF.